Shown below are 30 T cell receptor beta chains from a single sample sequenced in a study of blood T cells in healthy people across ages. Then a second PCR, running about 6 to 12 cycles, was carried out with a sample-barcoded 5' primer and a J-beta primer mix. A single record per CDR3 protein comes from TCRdb applying MiXCR to the 5' RACE reads. Of approximately 800,000 distinct CDR3 sequences listed, nearly 60% are singletons. Sample: blood. Every receptor here comes from a man aged 25 to 45 in good health.

V usage is TRBV7-9 and J usage is TRBJ1-2, with 9 bases matching TRBD1. V lost 1 base to trimming and J lost 8 bases; unmatched junction nucleotides: 11. Per the germline V gene, CDR1 is SEHNR and CDR2 is FQNEAQ (reference sequence). This CDR3 has 16 residues. The CDR3 region is CASSLGGGQGLYGYTF. The CDR3 DNA reads as TGTGCCAGCAGCTTAGGGGGGGGACAGGGCTTGTACGGCTACACCTTC.

This clonotype was detected a few times. The V gene is TRBV7-9, the J gene TRBJ1-1, with unresolved D. CDR1 SEHNR and CDR2 FQNEAQ come from the germline V gene (reference sequence). The CDR3 extends over 15 amino acids. Between the trimmed V and J ends, which lost 5 bases and 4 bases, there was a span of 17 bases. In DNA, the CDR3 is TGTGCCAGCAGCCGTGGTCCCCAACCCTGCACTGAAGCTTTCTTT. It codes for CASSRGPQPCTEAFF.

This clonotype was counted between two and nine times. The chain carries TRBV20-1 and TRBJ2-3; the D gene could be TRBD1 or TRBD2 (7 bases each). CDR1 is DFQATT and CDR2 is SNEGSKA in the germline V gene (reference sequence). V lost 6 bases and J lost 10, with 20 bases in between. This CDR3 region has 13 residues. CDR3 DNA: TGCAGTGCCAAAGAATCAGGGGGGGGTTCGCAGTATTTT. It yields the protein CSAKESGGGSQYF.

The V call is TRBV30, the J call TRBJ2-7; 10 bases are a match to TRBD2. V dropped 7 bases and J dropped 0; count of bases not matched to a gene: 12. There are 16 residues in the CDR3. Germline CDR1 and CDR2: GTSNPN and SVGIG (reference sequence). CDR3 amino acids: CASTVSGLAVSYEQYF. The CDR3 bases are TGTGCCTCGACGGTTTCAGGACTAGCGGTCTCCTACGAGCAGTACTTC.

On this clonotype itself: This may stem from a read error, because a much larger clone lies one nucleotide away. CDR3 region: CASSQSVIRDPSYNEQFF. The CDR3 DNA sequence: TGTGCCAGCAGCCAATCGGTTATACGGGACCCCTCCTACAATGAGCAGTTCTTC. The chain couples TRBV7-3 to TRBJ2-1; D could derive from TRBD1 or TRBD2 (5 bases each). Trimming left V 5 bases short and J 0 bases short, with 20 bases between. This CDR3 comprises 18 residues. Germline values: CDR1 SGHTA, CDR2 FQGTGA.

V usage is TRBV20-1 and J usage is TRBJ1-5; 7 positions agree with TRBD1. The CDR3 has 14 amino acids. The germline CDR1 and CDR2 sequences are DFQATT and SNEGSKA (reference sequence). V lost 6 bases to trimming and J lost 0 bases; unmatched junction nucleotides: 5. The CDR3 spells CSAAGGGSNQPQHF. The DNA for the CDR3 is TGCAGTGCCGCAGGGGGGGGTAGCAATCAGCCCCAGCATTTT.

V and J are TRBV5-5 and TRBJ1-4; the D is unclear. Germline V lookup: CDR1 SGHKS, CDR2 YYEKEE (reference sequence). The CDR3 runs 16 residues. Trimming took off 1 base at V and 1 base at J, with 11 bases between the two ends. The CDR3 loop reads CASSLMQAGTNEKLFF. In DNA, the CDR3 is TGTGCCAGCAGCTTGATGCAGGCGGGAACTAATGAAAAACTGTTTTTT.

The chain uses TRBV20-1 and TRBJ2-5; 8 positions match TRBD2. The end of the DNA aligns better with TRBJ2-7, so the J call may be wrong. This CDR3 spans 14 amino acids. Germline-derived CDR1 and CDR2 are DFQATT and SNEGSKA (reference sequence). CDR3 region: CSAREGAGVYEQYF. In DNA form, the CDR3 reads TGCAGTGCTAGAGAGGGAGCGGGAGTTTACGAGCAGTACTTC.

This clonotype was recorded once. The chain joins TRBV27 to TRBJ1-1, with 12 nucleotides matching TRBD1. Germline V gene data show CDR1 as MNHEY and CDR2 as SMNVEV (reference sequence). This CDR3 region has 20 residues. The ends lost 0 bases at V and 3 bases at J; junction bases unmatched: 14. Here the CDR3 reads CASSLSSLGQGAIRDTEAFF. DNA of the CDR3: TGTGCCAGCAGTTTATCGAGTCTGGGACAGGGGGCGATTAGGGACACTGAAGCTTTCTTT.

In its sample, this clonotype was seen once. CDR3 in DNA: TGTGCCAGCAACCCGACTAGCCCCACGGTCTACGAGCAGTACTTC. This sequence encodes CASNPTSPTVYEQYF. The chain links TRBV6-2 or TRBV6-3 to TRBJ2-7; 7 nucleotides line up with TRBD2. CDR1 MNHEY and CDR2 SVGEGT come from the germline V gene. This CDR3 spans 15 amino acids. J lost 3 bases, V lost 7 bases, and 12 bases had no gene match.

The V and J genes are TRBV6-6 and TRBJ2-6, with no clear D. The CDR3 is made up of 17 amino acids. The ends were cut back, 2 bases at V and 0 bases at J, with 11 bases in the middle. CDR1 and CDR2 from the germline V gene are MNHNY and SVGAGI (reference sequence). This CDR3 is CASSYPRSGSGANVLTF. The CDR3 DNA sequence: TGTGCCAGCAGTTACCCGAGGTCGGGCTCTGGGGCCAACGTCCTGACTTTC.

V and J are TRBV14 and TRBJ2-5; D is possibly TRBD2 (6 bases). Germline V gene sequence: CDR1 SGHDN, CDR2 FVKESK. CDR3 length equals 13 residues. The V end lost 4 bases, the J end lost 5 bases, and 11 bases lay between the germline ends. Here the CDR3 reads CASSPVGRETQYF. For the CDR3, the DNA is TGTGCCAGCAGCCCGGTTGGGAGGGAGACCCAGTACTTC.

The J gene is TRBJ1-5, the V gene TRBV7-2; 7 bases fit TRBD1. This CDR3 spans 13 amino acids. CDR1 and CDR2 from the germline V gene are SGHTA and FQGNSA. V lost 5 bases and J lost 13; bases outside the gene matches: 11. The CDR3 is CASSVVGGTAQHF. CDR3 nucleotides: TGTGCCAGCAGCGTAGTAGGGGGGACAGCGCAGCATTTT.

The rearrangement links TRBV6-6 to TRBJ2-4, with D possibly being TRBD2 (5 bases). Germline V lookup: CDR1 MNHNY, CDR2 SVGAGI (reference sequence). The CDR3 consists of 17 residues. The germline V and J ends were trimmed by 5 bases and 5 bases, with 22 bases remaining between them. In DNA form, the CDR3 reads TGTGCCAGCAGTCCTCCCCGAGGGAGCAAAGGCGAAAACATTCAGTACTTC. Protein: CASSPPRGSKGENIQYF.

The chain couples TRBV5-1 to TRBJ2-3; 9 bases fit TRBD2. In germline, CDR1 is SGHRS, CDR2 YFSETQ. This CDR3 is built from 14 residues. J gave up 6 bases and V 5 bases, and 7 bases lay outside the gene matches. The CDR3 here is CASRFPSGGDTQYF. DNA for the CDR3: TGCGCCAGCAGGTTCCCCAGCGGGGGGGATACGCAGTATTTT.

The chain is built from TRBV7-8 and TRBJ1-3; D not certain. Between the trimmed V and J ends, which lost 1 base and 0 bases, there was a span of 10 bases. CDR1 and CDR2 (germline): SGHVS, FQNEAQ. The CDR3 is 16 residues long. Here the CDR3 reads CASSLGLRSSGNTIYF. The DNA for the CDR3 is TGTGCCAGCAGCTTAGGGTTACGGAGCTCTGGAAACACCATATATTTT.

The chain joins TRBV28 to TRBJ2-7; the D gene could be TRBD1 or TRBD2 (5 bases each). The ends were cut back, 6 bases at V and 2 bases at J, with 8 bases in the middle. The CDR3 spans 12 residues. Per the germline V gene, CDR1 is MDHEN and CDR2 is SYDVKM. The CDR3 sequence: CASRVGAYEQYF. CDR3 in DNA: TGTGCCAGCAGAGTGGGGGCCTACGAGCAGTACTTC.

This chain connects TRBV6-1 to TRBJ1-5, with D maybe TRBD1 (6 bases). From germline, CDR1 is MNHNS and CDR2 SASEGT. The CDR3 covers 15 residues. V dropped 0 bases and J dropped 5 bases, with 11 bases sitting between them. As DNA, the CDR3 is TGTGCCAGCAGTGAAGCGCGGGGGCTTGATCAGCCCCAGCATTTT. This encodes CASSEARGLDQPQHF.

This clonotype was seen more than once but under ten times. One junction end does not reproduce the germline sequence, and a read error may be involved. For the CDR3, the DNA is TGTGCCAGCAGTGACTCCGGGACTAGCGGAGAGACCCAGTACTTC. Amino acids: CASSDSGTSGETQYF. This chain connects TRBV6-2 or TRBV6-3 to TRBJ2-5; 11 nucleotides align to TRBD2. The CDR3 length is 15 residues. The V gene's germline CDR1 is MNHEY and CDR2 SVGEGT.

The table lists this clonotype with a few counts. V gene TRBV3-1 combines with J gene TRBJ1-4; no clear D. From germline, CDR1 is LGHDT and CDR2 YNNKEL (reference sequence). This CDR3 spans 15 amino acids. V lost 0 bases, J lost 4 bases, and 9 bases lay in between. DNA for the CDR3: TGTGCCAGCAGCCAAGAGAAATTGGTTAATGAAAAACTGTTTTTT. It yields the protein CASSQEKLVNEKLFF.

The chain joins TRBV20-1 to TRBJ2-7; 9 bases agree with TRBD2. Unmatched junction bases numbered 12, after V lost 3 bases and J lost 6 bases. The CDR3 covers 15 residues. Germline CDR1 reads DFQATT; CDR2 reads SNEGSKA (reference sequence). The CDR3 DNA reads TGCAGTGCTAGTTTATCTAGCGGGACGGGCTGCGAGCAGTACTTC. Protein sequence: CSASLSSGTGCEQYF.

V gene TRBV7-2 combines with J gene TRBJ1-5; D is perhaps TRBD1 (6 bases). Germline loops: CDR1 SGHTA, CDR2 FQGNSA. The V gene lost 5 bases and the J gene lost 5 bases, with 16 bases spanning the gap. CDR3 size: 15 residues. The chain's CDR3 is CASSPRTDPDQPQHF. The CDR3 bases are TGTGCCAGCAGCCCCCGGACAGATCCCGATCAGCCCCAGCATTTT.

V is TRBV20-1 and J is TRBJ2-6, with no clear D. V shed 5 bases and J shed 0 bases, with 8 bases lying between them. Germline V gene sequence: CDR1 DFQATT, CDR2 SNEGSKA (reference sequence). The CDR3 has 14 amino acids. CDR3 sequence: CSARLDSGANVLTF. CDR3 nucleotide sequence: TGCAGTGCTCGTCTGGACTCTGGGGCCAACGTCCTGACTTTC.

This clonotype was observed a few times. This CDR3 is CASSQARTPAYEQYF. The CDR3 bases are TGCGCCAGCAGCCAAGCCCGGACACCAGCCTACGAGCAGTACTTC. The chain joins TRBV4-3 to TRBJ2-7; tentatively, D is TRBD1 (5 bases). Trimming took off 1 base at V and 2 bases at J, with 12 bases between the two ends. Germline V CDR1 and CDR2: LGHNA, YSLEER. CDR3 size: 15 residues.

This chain uses TRBV7-9 with TRBJ2-1; TRBD2 aligns across 11 bases. CDR3 length equals 16 residues. CDR1 SEHNR and CDR2 FQNEAQ come from the germline V gene (reference sequence). Losses at the gene ends were 5 bases for V and 5 bases for J; bases not matched to a gene: 8. CDR3 residues: CASSGPRGLADNEQFF. The CDR3 nucleotides are TGTGCCAGCAGCGGCCCGAGGGGACTAGCGGACAATGAGCAGTTCTTC.

This clonotype was counted between two and nine times. This sequence joins TRBV5-1 and TRBJ2-5; 9 bases match TRBD1. Losses at the gene ends were 0 bases for V and 5 bases for J; bases not matched to a gene: 8. The CDR3 spans 16 residues. Germline-derived CDR1 and CDR2 are SGHRS and YFSETQ. The DNA of the CDR3 is TGCGCCAGCAGCTTGGCACAGGGGGCCCTAACGGAGACCCAGTACTTC. Amino acid sequence: CASSLAQGALTETQYF. The variable domain in full, completed from reference TRBV5-1 and TRBJ2-5, reads KAGVTQTPRYLIKTRGQQVTLSCSPISGHRSVSWYQQTPGQGLQFLFEYFSETQRNKGNFPGRFSGRQFSNSRSEMNVSTLELGDSALYLCASSLAQGALTETQYFGPGTRLLVL.

The chain recombines TRBV21-1 with TRBJ2-4; the DNA was not compared with TRBD1, the D call given in the table. The end of the DNA is better explained by TRBJ2-7, so the J call may be wrong. TRBV21-1 represents a pseudogene. This CDR3 is built from 21 residues. CDR3 amino acids: CASTPKGGDRVSNRHIDEQYF. Written as DNA, the CDR3 is TGTGCCAGCACCCCAAAAGGGGGGGACAGGGTTTCCAACAGGCATATAGACGAGCAGTACTTC.

DNA for the CDR3: TGTGCTAGTGGCAGATCGACACTAGCGGGGGGTTATGAGCAGTTCTTC. This gives the protein CASGRSTLAGGYEQFF. V and J are TRBV12-5 and TRBJ2-1, with TRBD2 identical over 12 bases. J gave up 8 bases and V 6 bases, and 11 bases lay outside the gene matches. CDR3 length: 16 amino acids. The V gene's germline CDR1 is LGHNT and CDR2 FRNRAP.

This clonotype was recorded a few times. This rearrangement joins TRBV5-5 to TRBJ2-7; D not resolved. V was clipped by 0 bases and J by 6 bases, with 16 bases between them. CDR1 is SGHKS and CDR2 is YYEKEE in the germline V gene (reference sequence). This CDR3 has 15 residues. The CDR3 bases are TGTGCCAGCAGCTTGGCCCGCGCATCTACCTCCGAGCAGTACTTC. The encoded protein is CASSLARASTSEQYF. Together with reference TRBV5-5 and TRBJ2-7, the CDR3 gives the full variable domain: DAGVTQSPTHLIKTRGQQVTLRCSPISGHKSVSWYQQVLGQGPQFIFQYYEKEERGRGNFPDRFSARQFPNYSSELNVNALLLGDSALYLCASSLARASTSEQYFGPGTRLTVT.

This CDR3 reads CSARVSASNWDEQYF. The CDR3 nucleotides are TGCAGTGCTAGAGTTTCAGCCTCCAACTGGGACGAGCAGTACTTC. The V call is TRBV20-1, the J call TRBJ2-4, with D hard to call. The DNA end lines up better with TRBJ2-7; the J call may be wrong. The CDR3 length is 15 residues. Germline V CDR1 and CDR2: DFQATT, SNEGSKA (reference sequence).